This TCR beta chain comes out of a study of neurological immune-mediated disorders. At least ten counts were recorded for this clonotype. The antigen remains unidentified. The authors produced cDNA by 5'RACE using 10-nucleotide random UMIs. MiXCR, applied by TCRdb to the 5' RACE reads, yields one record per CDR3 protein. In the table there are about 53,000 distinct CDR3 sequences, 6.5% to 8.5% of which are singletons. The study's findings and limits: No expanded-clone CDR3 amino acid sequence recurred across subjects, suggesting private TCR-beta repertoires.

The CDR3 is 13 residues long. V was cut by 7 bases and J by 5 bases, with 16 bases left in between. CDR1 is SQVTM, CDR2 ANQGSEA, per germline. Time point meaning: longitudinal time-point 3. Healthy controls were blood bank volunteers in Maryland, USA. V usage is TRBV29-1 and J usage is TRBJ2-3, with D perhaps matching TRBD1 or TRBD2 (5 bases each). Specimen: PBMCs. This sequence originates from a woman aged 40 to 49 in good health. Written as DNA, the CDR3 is TGCAGCGCCCGCGGGCAGGGCAGAGATACGCAGTATTTT. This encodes CSARGQGRDTQYF.